These 20 T cell receptor beta chains share one sample of origin, sequenced in a study of blood T cells in healthy people across ages. Through a sample-barcoded 5' primer and a J-beta primer mix, a second PCR was run for roughly 6 to 12 cycles. Via MiXCR, TCRdb re-called the 5' RACE reads, giving one row per CDR3 protein. The repertoire includes 600,000 to 1,000,000 distinct CDR3 sequences, roughly 25% of them detected once, and 3% to 4% sits in the top ten. A further study also used this sample, focusing on T cells of mothers and their children.

The source material was blood. These receptors were collected from a boy aged 5-17 years in good health.

This chain uses TRBV5-1 with TRBJ2-1; TRBD2 aligns across 9 bases. J lost 7 bases, V lost 4 bases, and 9 bases had no gene match. Germline V CDR1 and CDR2: SGHRS, YFSETQ. This CDR3 has 15 amino acids. In DNA form, the CDR3 reads TGCGCCAGCAGCGTATTAGCGGGAGTGGCTAATGAGCAGTTCTTC. Its protein product is CASSVLAGVANEQFF.

As regards this clonotype: A read error may produce the germline difference seen at one junction end. The chain couples TRBV18 to TRBJ2-3; no definite D call. The CDR3 length is 13 residues. Germline V gives CDR1 KGHSH, CDR2 LQKENI. The CDR3 DNA reads TGTGCCAGCTCACCCCCGTACCAAGAGACCCAGTACTTT. Translation gives CASSPPYQETQYF.

This clonotype was counted a few times. The rearrangement uses TRBV11-2 and TRBJ2-7, with D tentatively TRBD2 (6 bases). The DNA end is a closer match to TRBJ2-1, so the J assignment may be wrong. Per germline, CDR1 SGHAT and CDR2 FQNNGV. The CDR3 is 15 amino acids. The CDR3 sequence is CASSLLAATYNEQFF. The CDR3 region has the DNA TGTGCCAGCAGCTTATTAGCGGCGACCTACAATGAGCAGTTCTTC.

Concerning this clonotype: The junction differs from germline at one of its ends, possibly a read error. This rearrangement joins TRBV7-7 to TRBJ2-2; 9 bases are shared with TRBD2. The CDR3 is 14 amino acids. CDR1 is SSHAT, CDR2 FNYEAQ, per germline (reference sequence). The CDR3 sequence is CASSILAGAGELFF. CDR3 bases: TGTGCTAGCAGCATCTTAGCGGGAGCGGGGGAGCTGTTTTTT.

This clonotype was observed a handful of times. The chain combines TRBV6-5 with TRBJ2-5; D may be TRBD1 (6 bases). Trimming took off 2 bases at V and 0 bases at J, with 19 bases between the two ends. This CDR3 spans 18 amino acids. Germline lookup yields CDR1 MNHEY and CDR2 SVGAGI. CDR3: CASSYVGRGLRYQETQYF. The DNA for the CDR3 is TGTGCCAGCAGTTACGTGGGCAGGGGTCTAAGGTACCAAGAGACCCAGTACTTC.

A word on this clonotype: At one of its ends the junction is not consistent with the germline gene, which may arise from a read error. The CDR3 sequence: CASSRWTSGETQCF. Here the CDR3 DNA reads TGCGCCAGCAGCCGGTGGACTAGCGGAGAGACCCAGTGCTTC. The rearrangement uses TRBV5-1 and TRBJ2-5, with TRBD2 matching over 10 bases. Germline V gene lookup returns CDR1 SGHRS and CDR2 YFSETQ. There are 14 residues in the CDR3. Together with reference TRBV5-1 and TRBJ2-5, the CDR3 gives the full variable domain: KAGVTQTPRYLIKTRGQQVTLSCSPISGHRSVSWYQQTPGQGLQFLFEYFSETQRNKGNFPGRFSGRQFSNSRSEMNVSTLELGDSALYLCASSRWTSGETQCFGPGTRLLVL.

This clonotype was seen a handful of times. This chain links TRBV5-8 with TRBJ2-5; no reliable D call. The J call is in doubt because the DNA end fits TRBJ2-1 better. The CDR3 loop spans 13 amino acids. Germline V gene data show CDR1 as SGHTS and CDR2 as YDEGEE. The CDR3 loop reads CASSLRHGNEQFF. CDR3 in DNA: TGTGCCAGCAGCCTCCGCCATGGCAATGAGCAGTTCTTC.

The V call is TRBV20-1, the J call TRBJ2-7; D may be TRBD1 or TRBD2 (6 bases each). The germline V and J ends were trimmed by 6 bases and 4 bases, with 19 bases remaining between them. Germline V gene sequence: CDR1 DFQATT, CDR2 SNEGSKA (reference sequence). This CDR3 is 14 amino acids long. The CDR3 DNA follows: TGCAGTGCGGAGGGGGGATTTAGCGTGTACGAGCAGTACTTC. Residues: CSAEGGFSVYEQYF.

Only a few counts were recorded for this clonotype. The chain links TRBV7-9 to TRBJ1-3; D not certain. V lost 5 bases, J lost 4 bases, and 9 bases lay in between. The germline gives CDR1 SEHNR, CDR2 FQNEAQ (reference sequence). This CDR3 has 13 amino acids. CDR3 in amino acids: CASSPVDGNTIYF. DNA for the CDR3: TGTGCCAGCAGCCCCGTTGACGGAAACACCATATATTTT. Using reference TRBV7-9 and TRBJ1-3 for the parts outside the CDR3, the full variable domain is DTGVSQNPRHKITKRGQNVTFRCDPISEHNRLYWYRQTLGQGPEFLTYFQNEAQLEKSRLLSDRFSAERPKGSFSTLEIQRTEQGDSAMYLCASSPVDGNTIYFGEGSWLTVV.

V and J are TRBV7-6 and TRBJ1-4; D may be TRBD1 (5 bases). CDR3 length equals 15 residues. CDR1 is SGHVS and CDR2 is FNYEAQ in the germline V gene. Trimming cost V 5 bases and J 0 bases, with 10 bases left between them. CDR3 in DNA: TGTGCCAGCAGCGACAGTCCTGCAACTAATGAAAAACTGTTTTTT. Its protein is CASSDSPATNEKLFF. Full variable domain (missing parts from reference TRBV7-6 and TRBJ1-4): GAGVSQSPRYKVTKRGQDVALRCDPISGHVSLYWYRQALGQGPEFLTYFNYEAQQDKSGLPNDRFSAERPEGSISTLTIQRTEQRDSAMYRCASSDSPATNEKLFFGSGTQLSVL.

The J gene is TRBJ1-4, the V gene TRBV7-9, with D possibly TRBD1 on 6 matching bases. The germline V gene encodes CDR1 SEHNR and CDR2 FQNEAQ (reference sequence). The CDR3 has 16 amino acids. V lost 4 bases, J lost 6 bases, and 18 bases lay in between. CDR3 sequence (DNA): TGTGCCAGCAGCTCCCAGGGCAGGGGCGTTTATGAAAAACTGTTTTTT. Translation gives CASSSQGRGVYEKLFF.

The chain joins TRBV4-3 to TRBJ2-7; 14 bases map to TRBD2. This CDR3 has 17 amino acids. Germline V gene lookup returns CDR1 LGHNA and CDR2 YSLEER. The ends lost 3 bases at V and 3 bases at J; junction bases unmatched: 7. CDR3 loop: CASSHGLGTSGGYEQYF. CDR3 DNA sequence: TGCGCCAGCAGCCACGGCCTGGGGACTAGCGGGGGCTACGAGCAGTACTTC.

This clonotype was detected a few times. The chain links TRBV20-1 to TRBJ1-4; no clear D gene. CDR1 and CDR2 from the germline V gene are DFQATT and SNEGSKA (reference sequence). V shed 0 bases and J shed 0 bases, with 11 bases lying between them. This CDR3 is built from 16 residues. The CDR3 loop reads CSARDSARATNEKLFF. CDR3 nucleotide sequence: TGCAGTGCTAGAGATTCGGCTCGGGCAACTAATGAAAAACTGTTTTTT.

The chain uses TRBV6-5 and TRBJ1-6, with 7 bases aligning to TRBD1. The germline CDR1 and CDR2 sequences are MNHEY and SVGAGI. V lost 6 bases and J lost 5; bases outside the gene matches: 4. This CDR3 has 14 amino acids. This CDR3 reads CASSRGQHNSPLHF. The CDR3 DNA reads as TGTGCCAGCAGCAGGGGACAGCATAATTCACCCCTCCACTTT.

CDR3 in amino acids: CASSPADRDYSPLHF. CDR3 nucleotides: TGCGCCAGCAGCCCCGCGGACAGGGACTATTCACCCCTCCACTTT. The gene calls are TRBV4-1 and TRBJ1-6; 8 nucleotides match TRBD1. The V gene end was trimmed by 4 bases and the J gene end by 8 bases; junction bases not matched to a gene: 7. The germline V gene encodes CDR1 MGHRA and CDR2 YSYEKL. The CDR3 extends over 15 amino acids.

For the CDR3, the DNA is TGCAGTGCTAGTGGAGGGGGCCCCACTGAAGCTTTCTTT. Protein sequence: CSASGGGPTEAFF. The chain combines TRBV20-1 with TRBJ1-1, with TRBD1 identical over 7 bases. V shed 3 bases, J shed 4 bases, and the junction held 5 bases outside the gene matches. The CDR3 extends over 13 amino acids. Germline CDR1 and CDR2: DFQATT and SNEGSKA (reference sequence).

This clonotype was seen a handful of times. This sequence joins TRBV5-1 and TRBJ2-3, with D perhaps TRBD1 (5 bases). The length of the CDR3 is 16 residues. Germline values: CDR1 SGHRS, CDR2 YFSETQ. V was trimmed by 1 base and J by 6 bases, leaving 18 bases between them. The CDR3 is CASSLLGQAGPDTQYF. The CDR3 nucleotides read TGCGCCAGCAGCTTGCTGGGGCAGGCAGGGCCGGATACGCAGTATTTT.

The V call is TRBV21-1, the J call TRBJ2-5; the table's D call, TRBD1, has no DNA check behind it. TRBV21-1 is described as a pseudogene. This CDR3 contains 15 residues. The CDR3 loop reads CACSENRQGFLTQYF. In DNA form, the CDR3 reads TGTGCCTGCAGCGAGAACCGACAGGGTTTTTTGACCCAGTACTTC.

The rearrangement links TRBV12-3 or TRBV12-4 to TRBJ2-5; D unresolved. The CDR3 is 12 amino acids. The V gene lost 5 bases and the J gene lost 5 bases, with 9 bases spanning the gap. The CDR3 DNA is TGTGCCAGCAGTAAATTTAGTGAGACCCAGTACTTC. Amino acids: CASSKFSETQYF.

The chain has TRBV10-3 and TRBJ2-5, with 10 positions matching TRBD2. The J call is uncertain, as TRBJ2-7 better fits the DNA end. The CDR3 consists of 16 residues. Germline CDR1 is ENHRY and CDR2 is SYGVKD. As DNA, the CDR3 is TGTGCCATCAGTGAGTCGATTAGCGGGGGGCAGTACGAGCAGTACTTC. Its protein product is CAISESISGGQYEQYF.